The count of the clone carrying this T cell receptor beta chain is one. Its antigen is not identified. It was with a sample-barcoded 5' primer and a J-beta primer mix that a second PCR of about 7 to 12 cycles was run. From each sample, at least 3 million paired-end reads containing CDR3 were obtained. MiXCR, run by TCRdb on the 5' RACE reads, gives a single entry per CDR3 protein. The table has over a million distinct CDR3 sequences, about 25% seen once. The data originate from a study of blood T cells in healthy people across ages. Study-level findings and limits: Long-lived donors exceeded aged donors in naive CD4+ cells and diversity.

Donors each provided around 9 milliliters of peripheral blood. The CDR3 runs 15 residues. Germline CDR1 SQVTM, CDR2 ANQGSEA. The data were also submitted as part of a second study, on T cells of mothers and their children.

The sample comprised blood. The source of this sequence is a girl aged 2-15 years in good health. The V call is TRBV29-1, the J call TRBJ2-5; 10 nucleotides agree with TRBD2. The J call is doubtful: the DNA matches TRBJ2-1 better. The chain's CDR3 is CSVEEGTSEYDEQFF. CDR3 nucleotides: TGCAGCGTTGAAGAAGGGACTAGCGAATACGATGAGCAGTTCTTC.